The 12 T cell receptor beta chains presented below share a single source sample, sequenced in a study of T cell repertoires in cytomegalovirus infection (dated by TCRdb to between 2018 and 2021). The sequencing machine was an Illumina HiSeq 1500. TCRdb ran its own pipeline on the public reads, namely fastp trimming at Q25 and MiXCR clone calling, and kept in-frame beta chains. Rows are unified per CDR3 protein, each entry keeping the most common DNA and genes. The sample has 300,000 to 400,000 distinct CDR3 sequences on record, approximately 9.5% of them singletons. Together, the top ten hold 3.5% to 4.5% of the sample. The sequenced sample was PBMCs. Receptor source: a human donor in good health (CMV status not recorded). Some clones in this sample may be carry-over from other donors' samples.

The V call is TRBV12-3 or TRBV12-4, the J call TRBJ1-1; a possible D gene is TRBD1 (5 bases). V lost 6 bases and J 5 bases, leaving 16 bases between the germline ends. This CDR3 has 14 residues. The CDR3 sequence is CASSAGDGGTEAFF. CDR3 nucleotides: TGTGCCAGCAGCGCAGGCGACGGGGGGACTGAAGCTTTCTTT.

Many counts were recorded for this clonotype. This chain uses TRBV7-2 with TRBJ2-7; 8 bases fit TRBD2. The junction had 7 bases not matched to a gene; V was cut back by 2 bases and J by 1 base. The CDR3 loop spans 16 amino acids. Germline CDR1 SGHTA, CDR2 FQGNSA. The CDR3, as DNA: TGTGCCAGCAGCTTAACATCGGGGGGGCAATCCTACGAGCAGTACTTC. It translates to CASSLTSGGQSYEQYF.

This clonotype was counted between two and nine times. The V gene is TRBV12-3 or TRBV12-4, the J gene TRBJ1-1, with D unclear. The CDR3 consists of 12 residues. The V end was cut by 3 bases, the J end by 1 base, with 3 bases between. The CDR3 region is CASSFWNTEAFF. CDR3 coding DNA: TGTGCCAGCAGTTTTTGGAACACTGAAGCTTTCTTT.

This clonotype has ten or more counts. The CDR3 region is CASSLLGSRGAGTDTQYF. The CDR3 DNA is TGTGCCAGCAGCTTACTGGGCTCACGGGGGGCCGGCACAGATACGCAGTATTTT. The chain recombines TRBV7-6 with TRBJ2-3, with a weak D call TRBD2 (7 bases). The germline CDR1 and CDR2 sequences are SGHVS and FNYEAQ. The CDR3 extends over 18 amino acids. Trimming took 2 bases from V and 1 from J, leaving 19 bases between them. Looking up the rest from reference TRBV7-6 and TRBJ2-3 gives the full variable domain: GAGVSQSPRYKVTKRGQDVALRCDPISGHVSLYWYRQALGQGPEFLTYFNYEAQQDKSGLPNDRFSAERPEGSISTLTIQRTEQRDSAMYRCASSLLGSRGAGTDTQYFGPGTRLTVL.

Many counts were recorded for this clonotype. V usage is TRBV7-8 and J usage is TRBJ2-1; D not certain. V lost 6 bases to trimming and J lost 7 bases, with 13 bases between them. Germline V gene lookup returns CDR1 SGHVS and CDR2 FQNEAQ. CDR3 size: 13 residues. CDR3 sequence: CASRSGLGNEQFF. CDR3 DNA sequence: TGTGCCAGCAGATCCGGCCTAGGGAATGAGCAGTTCTTC.

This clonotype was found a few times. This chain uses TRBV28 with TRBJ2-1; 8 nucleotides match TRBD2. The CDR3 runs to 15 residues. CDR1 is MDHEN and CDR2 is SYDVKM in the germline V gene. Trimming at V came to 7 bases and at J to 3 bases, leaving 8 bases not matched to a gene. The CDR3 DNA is TGTGCCAGCACCCCCGGACTAGCATACTACAATGAGCAGTTCTTC. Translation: CASTPGLAYYNEQFF.

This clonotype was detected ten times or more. The CDR3 loop is CASSRGQLNTEAFF. CDR3 nucleotide sequence: TGTGCCAGCAGCCGCGGACAGTTGAACACTGAAGCTTTCTTT. The chain is built from TRBV7-2 and TRBJ1-1; tentative D call: TRBD1 (6 bases). Germline CDR1 SGHTA, CDR2 FQGNSA. This CDR3 comprises 14 residues. Trimming took off 5 bases at V and 0 bases at J, with 10 bases between the two ends.

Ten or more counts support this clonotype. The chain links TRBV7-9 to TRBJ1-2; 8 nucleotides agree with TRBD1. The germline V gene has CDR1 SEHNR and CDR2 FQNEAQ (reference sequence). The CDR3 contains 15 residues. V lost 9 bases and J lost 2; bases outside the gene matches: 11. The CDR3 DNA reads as TGTGCCAGTCCGCCAATGGGACAGGTGAACTATGGCTACACCTTC. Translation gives CASPPMGQVNYGYTF.

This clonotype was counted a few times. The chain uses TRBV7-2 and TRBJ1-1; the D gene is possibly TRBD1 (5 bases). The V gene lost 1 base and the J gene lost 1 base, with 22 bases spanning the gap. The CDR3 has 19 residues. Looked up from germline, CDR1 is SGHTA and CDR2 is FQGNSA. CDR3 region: CASSLGGAGVGPGNTEAFF. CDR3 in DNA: TGTGCCAGCAGCTTAGGAGGCGCGGGGGTTGGGCCGGGGAACACTGAAGCTTTCTTT.

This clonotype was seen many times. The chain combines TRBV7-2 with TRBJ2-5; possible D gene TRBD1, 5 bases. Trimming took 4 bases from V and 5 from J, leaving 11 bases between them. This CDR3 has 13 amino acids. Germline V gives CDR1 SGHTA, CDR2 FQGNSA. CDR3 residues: CASSWGRAETQYF. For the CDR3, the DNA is TGTGCCAGCAGCTGGGGCAGGGCCGAGACCCAGTACTTC.

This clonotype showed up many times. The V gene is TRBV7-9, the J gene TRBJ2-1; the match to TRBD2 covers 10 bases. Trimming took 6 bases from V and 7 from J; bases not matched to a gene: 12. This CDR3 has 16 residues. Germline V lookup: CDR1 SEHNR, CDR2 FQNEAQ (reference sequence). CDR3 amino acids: CASSLLGTSEGNEQFF. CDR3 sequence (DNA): TGTGCCAGCAGTTTGCTGGGGACTAGCGAAGGGAATGAGCAGTTCTTC.

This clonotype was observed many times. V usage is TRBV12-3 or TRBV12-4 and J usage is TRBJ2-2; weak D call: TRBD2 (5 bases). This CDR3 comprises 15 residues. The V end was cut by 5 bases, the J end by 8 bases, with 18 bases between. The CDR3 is CASSLLGKRAGELFF. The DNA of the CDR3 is TGTGCCAGCAGTCTCCTAGGGAAGAGGGCGGGGGAGCTGTTTTTT.